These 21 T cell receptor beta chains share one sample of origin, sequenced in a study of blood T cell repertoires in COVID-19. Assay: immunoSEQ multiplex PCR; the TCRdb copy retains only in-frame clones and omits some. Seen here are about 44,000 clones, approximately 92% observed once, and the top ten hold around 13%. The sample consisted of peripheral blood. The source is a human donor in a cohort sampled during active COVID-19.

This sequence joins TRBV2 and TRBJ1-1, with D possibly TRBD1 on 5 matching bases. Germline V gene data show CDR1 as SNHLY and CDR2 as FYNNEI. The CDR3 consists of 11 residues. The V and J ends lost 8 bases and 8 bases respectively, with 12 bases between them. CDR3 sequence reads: CASLAGQEAFF. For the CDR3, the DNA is TGTGCCAGCCTCGCAGGGCAGGAAGCTTTCTTT.

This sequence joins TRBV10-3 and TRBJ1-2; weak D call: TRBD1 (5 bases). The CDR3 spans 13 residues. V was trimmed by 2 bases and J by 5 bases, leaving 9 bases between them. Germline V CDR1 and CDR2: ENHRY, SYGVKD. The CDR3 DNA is TGTGCCATCAGTGAGCCGGGGGGTTATGGCTACACCTTC. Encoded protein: CAISEPGGYGYTF.

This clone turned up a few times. The CDR3 here is CASSPPGQNYEQYF. The CDR3 coding sequence is TGTGCCAGCTCACCCCCGGGACAGAACTACGAGCAGTACTTC. This chain uses TRBV18 with TRBJ2-7; TRBD1 aligns across 7 bases. CDR1 is KGHSH and CDR2 is LQKENI in the germline V gene. J was trimmed by 3 bases and V by 3 bases; bases with no gene match: 5. There are 14 residues in the CDR3. The full variable domain, rest sourced from reference TRBV18 and TRBJ2-7, is NAGVMQNPRHLVRRRGQEARLRCSPMKGHSHVYWYRQLPEEGLKFMVYLQKENIIDESGMPKERFSAEFPKEGPSILRIQQVVRGDSAAYFCASSPPGQNYEQYFGPGTRLTVT.

CDR3 in amino acids: CASSLRASDSSYNEQFF. CDR3 bases: TGCGCCAGCAGCTTGAGGGCTAGCGACAGCTCCTACAATGAGCAGTTCTTC. This chain joins TRBV5-1 and TRBJ2-1, with D perhaps matching TRBD2 (6 bases). V lost 1 base and J 0 bases, leaving 14 bases between the germline ends. In germline, CDR1 is SGHRS, CDR2 YFSETQ. The CDR3 is 17 residues long. Full variable domain (missing parts from reference TRBV5-1 and TRBJ2-1): KAGVTQTPRYLIKTRGQQVTLSCSPISGHRSVSWYQQTPGQGLQFLFEYFSETQRNKGNFPGRFSGRQFSNSRSEMNVSTLELGDSALYLCASSLRASDSSYNEQFFGPGTRLTVL.

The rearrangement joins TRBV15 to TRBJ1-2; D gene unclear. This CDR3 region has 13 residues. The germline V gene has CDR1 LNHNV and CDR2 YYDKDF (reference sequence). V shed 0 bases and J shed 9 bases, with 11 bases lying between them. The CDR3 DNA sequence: TGTGCCACCAGCAGAGATACCCTTAGTAGCTACACCTTC. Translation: CATSRDTLSSYTF.

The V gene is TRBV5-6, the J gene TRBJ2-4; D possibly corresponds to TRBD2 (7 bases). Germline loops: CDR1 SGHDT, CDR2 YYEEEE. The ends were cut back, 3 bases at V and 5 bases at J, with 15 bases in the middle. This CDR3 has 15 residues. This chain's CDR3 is CASSWGGHPQNIQYF. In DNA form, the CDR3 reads TGTGCCAGCAGCTGGGGGGGGCACCCACAAAACATTCAGTACTTC.

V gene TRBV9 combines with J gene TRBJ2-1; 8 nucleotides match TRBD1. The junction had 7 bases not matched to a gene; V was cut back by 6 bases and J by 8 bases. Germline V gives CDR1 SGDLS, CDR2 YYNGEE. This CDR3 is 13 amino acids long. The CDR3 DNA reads TGTGCCAGCACCCGACAGGGGTCCGATGAGCAGTTCTTC. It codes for CASTRQGSDEQFF.

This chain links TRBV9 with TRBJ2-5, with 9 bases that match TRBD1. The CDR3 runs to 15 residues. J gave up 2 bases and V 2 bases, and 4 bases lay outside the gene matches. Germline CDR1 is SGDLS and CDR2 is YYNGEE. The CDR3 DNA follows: TGTGCCAGCAGCGTGGCTGGACAGGGGCAAGAGACCCAGTACTTC. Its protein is CASSVAGQGQETQYF.

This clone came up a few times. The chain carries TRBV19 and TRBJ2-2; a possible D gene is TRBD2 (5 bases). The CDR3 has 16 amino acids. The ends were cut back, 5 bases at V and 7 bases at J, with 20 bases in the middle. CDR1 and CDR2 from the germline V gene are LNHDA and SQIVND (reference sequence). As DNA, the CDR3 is TGTGCCAGTAGTCCTTCAGCCGGGCTTGGAGGCGGGGAGCTGTTTTTT. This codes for CASSPSAGLGGGELFF.

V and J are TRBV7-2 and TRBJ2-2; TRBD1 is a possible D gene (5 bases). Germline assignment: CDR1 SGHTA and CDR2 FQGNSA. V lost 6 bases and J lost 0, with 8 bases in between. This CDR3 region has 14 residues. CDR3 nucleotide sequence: TGTGCCAGCAGGCAAGGGGCGAACACCGGGGAGCTGTTTTTT. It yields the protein CASRQGANTGELFF. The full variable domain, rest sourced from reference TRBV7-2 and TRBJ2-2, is GAGVSQSPSNKVTEKGKDVELRCDPISGHTALYWYRQSLGQGLEFLIYFQGNSAPDKSGLPSDRFSAERTGGSVSTLTIQRTQQEDSAVYLCASRQGANTGELFFGEGSRLTVL.

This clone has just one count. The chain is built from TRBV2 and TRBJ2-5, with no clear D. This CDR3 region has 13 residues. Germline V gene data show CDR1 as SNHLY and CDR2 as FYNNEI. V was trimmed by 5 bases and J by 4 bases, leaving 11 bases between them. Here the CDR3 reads CASSLDLGETQYF. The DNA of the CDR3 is TGTGCCAGCAGTCTAGATCTCGGAGAGACCCAGTACTTC.

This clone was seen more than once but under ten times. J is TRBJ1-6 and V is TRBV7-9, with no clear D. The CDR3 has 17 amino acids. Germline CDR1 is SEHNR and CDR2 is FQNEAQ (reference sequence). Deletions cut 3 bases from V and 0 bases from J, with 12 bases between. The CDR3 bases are TGTGCCAGCAGCTTGCAGGTGACGAGCTCCTATAATTCACCCCTCCACTTT. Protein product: CASSLQVTSSYNSPLHF.

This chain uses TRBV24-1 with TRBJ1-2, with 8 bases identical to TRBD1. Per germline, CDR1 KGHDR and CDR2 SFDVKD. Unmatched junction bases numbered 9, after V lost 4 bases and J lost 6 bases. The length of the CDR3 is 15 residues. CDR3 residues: CATSDPTGGGNGYTF. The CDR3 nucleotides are TGTGCCACCAGTGACCCAACAGGGGGTGGTAATGGCTACACCTTC.

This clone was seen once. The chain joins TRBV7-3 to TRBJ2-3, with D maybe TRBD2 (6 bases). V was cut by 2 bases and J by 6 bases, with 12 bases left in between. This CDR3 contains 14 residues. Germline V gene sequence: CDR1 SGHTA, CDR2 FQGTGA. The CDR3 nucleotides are TGTGCCAGCAGCTTACGGGGGATCGGGGATACGCAGTATTTT. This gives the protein CASSLRGIGDTQYF.

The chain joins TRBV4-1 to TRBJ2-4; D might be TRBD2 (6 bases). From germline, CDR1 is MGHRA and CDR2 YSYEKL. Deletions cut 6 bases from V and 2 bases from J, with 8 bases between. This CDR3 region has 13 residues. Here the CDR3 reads CASRGLTKNIQYF. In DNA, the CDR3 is TGCGCCAGCAGAGGACTAACCAAAAACATTCAGTACTTC.

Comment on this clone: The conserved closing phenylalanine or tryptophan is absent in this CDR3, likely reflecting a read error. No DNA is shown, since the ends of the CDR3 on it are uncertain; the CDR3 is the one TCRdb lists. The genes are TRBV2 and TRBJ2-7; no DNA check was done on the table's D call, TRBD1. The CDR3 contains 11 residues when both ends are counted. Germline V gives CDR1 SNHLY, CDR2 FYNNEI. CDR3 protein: CASSEWDRVKS.

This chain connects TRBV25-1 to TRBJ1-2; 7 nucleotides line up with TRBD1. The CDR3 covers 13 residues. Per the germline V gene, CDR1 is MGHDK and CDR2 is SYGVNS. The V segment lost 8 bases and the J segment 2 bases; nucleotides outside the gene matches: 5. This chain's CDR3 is CASGRQGNYGYTF. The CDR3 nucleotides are TGTGCCAGCGGACGACAGGGAAACTATGGCTACACCTTC.

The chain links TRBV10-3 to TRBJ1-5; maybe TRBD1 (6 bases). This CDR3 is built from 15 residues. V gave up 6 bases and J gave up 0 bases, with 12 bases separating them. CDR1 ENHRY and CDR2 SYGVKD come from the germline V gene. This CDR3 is CAISRDKYSNQPQHF. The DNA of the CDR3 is TGTGCCATCAGCCGGGACAAATATAGCAATCAGCCCCAGCATTTT.

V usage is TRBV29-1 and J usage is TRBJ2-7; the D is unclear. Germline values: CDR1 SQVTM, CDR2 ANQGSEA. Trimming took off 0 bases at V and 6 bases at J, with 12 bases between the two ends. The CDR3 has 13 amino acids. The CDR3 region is CSVEDPRSPEQYF. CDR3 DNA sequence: TGCAGCGTTGAAGATCCCAGGTCTCCCGAGCAGTACTTC.

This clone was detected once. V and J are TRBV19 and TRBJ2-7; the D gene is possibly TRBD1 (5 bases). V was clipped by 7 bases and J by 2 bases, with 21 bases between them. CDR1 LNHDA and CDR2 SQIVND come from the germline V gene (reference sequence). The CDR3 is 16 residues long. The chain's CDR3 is CASTMDPEAGTYEQYF. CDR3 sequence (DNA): TGTGCCAGTACCATGGACCCCGAGGCAGGGACCTACGAGCAGTACTTC.

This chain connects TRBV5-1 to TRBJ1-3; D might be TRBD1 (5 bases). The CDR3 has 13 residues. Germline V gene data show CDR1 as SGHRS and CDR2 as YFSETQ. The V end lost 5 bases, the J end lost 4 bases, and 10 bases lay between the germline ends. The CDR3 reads CASRGLGGNTIYF. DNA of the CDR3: TGCGCCAGCAGGGGGCTTGGCGGAAACACCATATATTTT.